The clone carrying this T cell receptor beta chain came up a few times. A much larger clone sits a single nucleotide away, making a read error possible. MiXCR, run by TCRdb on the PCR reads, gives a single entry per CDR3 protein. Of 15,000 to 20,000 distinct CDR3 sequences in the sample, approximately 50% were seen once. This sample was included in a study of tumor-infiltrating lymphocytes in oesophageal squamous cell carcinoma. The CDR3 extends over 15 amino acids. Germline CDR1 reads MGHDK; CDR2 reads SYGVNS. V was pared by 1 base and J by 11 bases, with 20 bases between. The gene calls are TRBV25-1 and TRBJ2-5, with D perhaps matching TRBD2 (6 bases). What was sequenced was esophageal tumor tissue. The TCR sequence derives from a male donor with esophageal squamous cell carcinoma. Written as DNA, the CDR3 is TGTGCCAGCAGTGAATTGGGACTGGAATACAATGAGCAGTACTTC. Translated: CASSELGLEYNEQYF. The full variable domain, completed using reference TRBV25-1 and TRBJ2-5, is EADIYQTPRYLVIGTGKKITLECSQTMGHDKMYWYQQDPGMELHLIHYSYGVNSTEKGDLSSESTVSRIRTEHFPLTLESARPSHTSQYLCASSELGLEYNEQYFGPGTRLLVL.